This T cell receptor (beta chain) came from a study of cytomegalovirus exposure and HLA in healthy donors (TCRdb year 2017). Some background on the complete study: An earlier analysis of under 600 of the donors reported more than 250 Gb of sequence data and 117 million unique TCR beta sequences from 150 million to 200 million T cells. A later analysis re-analyzed previously published TCR beta repertoires from hundreds of donors and added high-resolution HLA genotyping to study TCR occurrence patterns. Both class I and class II loci were covered by HLA typing, at four-digit resolution. Using immunosequencing, the study profiled T cell repertoires from some 670 subjects and related those repertoires to cytomegalovirus serostatus. In addition to the first cohort of several hundred subjects, a separate validation cohort of 130 or so different subjects was used. The study aimed to test whether signatures of past pathogen exposure could be identified by cataloging public T cell receptors. An early release that covered about 600 HLA-typed donors contained approximately 320 gigabases of sequencing data and 70 million to 100 million unique TCR sequences. A few DR-DQ haplotypes were treated as single units for association and clustering because of strong linkage in the cohort. An earlier analysis of several hundred of the donors used high-throughput TCR beta sequencing to judge whether each TCR beta V gene segment behaved as functional or pseudogenic. A later genetic analysis took genome-wide SNP genotypes for about 55% of the 666 donors and used that subset as a discovery cohort. The number of typed donors differed by locus: about 629-640 for A, B, C, DRB1 and DQB1; approximately 530 for DQA1; around 610 for DPA1; and approximately 450 for DPB1. To predict cytomegalovirus infection status, the study brought together high-throughput TCR immunosequencing, statistical association of individual TCRs with disease status, and machine learning. Among about 410 genotyped donors of the cohort, an average of around 250,000 unique TCR beta nucleotide sequences was sequenced per donor, of which about 20% were non-productive. In the later analysis, no new phenotypic data were used to find candidate immune exposures; instead, reliance was placed on TCR beta sequences and their occurrence across donors. Of the approximately 400 genotyped donors, roughly 80% fell in the genetic ancestry cluster associated with self-reported Caucasian donors. All discovery cohort repertoires had been generated using a single sequencing platform. Donor age, sex, ethnicity and CMV serostatus were collected together with the repertoire data.

In its sample, this clone was seen once. What antigen it recognizes has not been identified. No per-base quality is available; no much larger clone lies one base away. The cohort consisted of 600 to 750 healthy bone marrow donors. At the time of sampling, all cohort members were nominally healthy, though unrecorded immune exposures were likely present. The donor was CMV seropositive and was included in the group of about 290 seropositive cohort members. Every donor gave a peripheral blood sample, and the peripheral blood mononuclear cells from that sample were used for TCR beta sequencing. The Qiagen DNeasy Blood Extraction Kit was used to extract genomic DNA from the blood cell samples. Preparation of the library involved the immunoSEQ multiplex PCR assay. For the multiplex PCR, a mixture combining 60 forward primers for TCR Vbeta segments and 13 reverse primers for TCR Jbeta segments was used. The CDR3 region of rearranged TCR beta genes was amplified from genomic DNA by a multiplex PCR assay. Amplified TCR beta libraries were sequenced as 87-base-pair reads on the Illumina HiSeq System. Turning to the authors' computational methods: In a later analysis, roughly 80 million unique TCR beta chains were counted across the roughly 610 repertoires, and approximately 11 million of these chains were shared by at least two donors. A nearest-neighbor algorithm error-corrected the raw reads and collapsed the reads into unique sequences, merging closely related sequences to remove PCR and sequencing errors. To assign V, D and J gene segments, CDR3 sequences were aligned to IMGT reference sequences. For a sequence to be retained, at least a six-nucleotide match to both a V gene segment and a J gene segment was required. Rearrangements were called productive when the CDR3 lacked stop codons and stayed in frame with V and J; all others were non-productive. CDR3 was defined by IMGT convention, running from the second conserved V-encoded cysteine to the conserved J-encoded phenylalanine. The earlier analysis of about 560 of the donors excluded any sequence lacking an unambiguous match to a single V gene segment. In an earlier analysis of roughly 600 of the donors, a V segment was called functional when productive rearrangements were above 56.7%, and segregating when the standard deviation between donors exceeded 5%. A statistical classification framework was built for diagnosing cytomegalovirus status from the catalog of TCR beta chain sequences. In a later analysis, V and J genes were assigned by comparing TCR nucleotide sequences against IMGT/GENE-DB human TR gene sequences. Using the TCRdist pipeline, a later analysis assigned CDR3 sequences along with most-parsimonious VDJ recombination scenarios. A later analysis defined each TCR beta chain by its CDR3 amino acid sequence plus V-gene family, and excluded reads lacking a unique V-gene family. A later analysis removed 500 to 600 highly shared, low-generation-probability nucleotide sequences to deal with suspected cross-contamination and a sequencing artifact. In a later analysis, a clonal expansion index for each public chain was calculated from normalized within-repertoire ranks of inferred template counts. Generation probabilities in a later analysis came from a VDJ recombination model fitted to out-of-frame rearrangements, and those results were checked against IGoR. In a later analysis, hypergeometric tests were used to score TCR-TCR, TCR-HLA and TCR-CMV co-occurrence, with a repertoire-size bias correction applied to TCR pairs. In a later analysis, false discovery rates were estimated by permuting HLA or CMV assignments 20 times. In a later analysis, co-occurring TCRs were grouped using DBSCAN, and TCRdist sequence similarity was added for clustering within HLA-allele-positive subsets. For co-occurrence clustering, repertoires with fewer than 30,000 or more than 120,000 public chains were excluded, along with roughly 5 repertoires with anomalous nucleotide sharing. TCRdb provides this immuneACCESS table in a form limited to in-frame rearrangements. Some clones are lacking; in checked studies, under half of them reflect an unresolved V gene, and why the rest are absent is not known. V and J calls and clone size come straight from that table; D and trimming were deduced from the DNA. The sample table contains 75,000 to 100,000 clones; only one count was recorded for approximately 74% of them. The ten largest clones capture more than 2.5% of the sample.

The paper's findings and limits, for the study overall: A later analysis found that most CMV-associated TCR beta chains appeared HLA-restricted, with HLA associations seemingly driven largely by CMV exposure. This cohort had only TCR beta chains sequenced, and the lack of alpha or paired-chain data limited which features could be detected. Across donors, most TCR sequences were observed very rarely, whereas some public TCRs were present in many individuals. For the cohort, immune exposure information was limited to CMV serostatus. Compared with the approximately 600-donor mean, donors in an Asian-associated ancestry cluster had fewer N-insertions in productive TCRs, according to a later genetic analysis. An association between a missense DCLRE1C variant and V-gene and J-gene trimming of TCR beta chains was found in a later genetic analysis and replicated in an independent cohort. The study listed 150 to 200 TCR beta chains as associated with cytomegalovirus. Presence/absence analyses assumed roughly uniform sequencing depth across donors, an assumption that may not hold. About 17 rarely observed V segments, including chromosome 9 orphons, were excluded from the earlier analysis of some 590 of the donors because counts were too low. Compared with equally common non-associated chains, HLA-associated TCR beta chains in a later analysis were more clonally expanded and had lower generation probabilities. Specific HLA alleles were associated with 16,951 TCR beta sequences at a false discovery rate of 0.05 in a later analysis. Assigning TCR associations to individual alleles was difficult when HLA alleles, especially DR and DQ, strongly co-occurred. Some IMGT-functional V segments, including TRBV6-2 and TRBV6-3, could not be distinguished by the 87-base-pair reads and were therefore excluded. Cytomegalovirus status was reported to be diagnosed by the classifier with high specificity and sensitivity in both the original and validation cohorts. Because HLA typing was missing for some donors at each locus, association tests included only the typed subset. An earlier analysis of around 500 of the donors showed that most TCR beta V segments appeared in productive rearrangements either about 87% or about 30% of the time, which broadly matched IMGT annotations. A group of highly shared sequence variants was considered likely to be a technical artifact of the sequencing pipeline. A further reported finding was that TCR beta sequences accurately predicted the HLA-A and HLA-B alleles for most subjects in the first cohort. A later analysis found that TCR association rates varied across HLA loci, with DRB1 alleles showing the most associated TCRs and HLA-C alleles the fewest. In vitro tests confirmed that a few of the cytomegalovirus-associated TCR beta chains recognize cytomegalovirus antigens. Correlated functional status among segregating V segments might be attributable to linkage disequilibrium, but an unknown experimental factor could not be ruled out. A later analysis reported that several top co-occurrence clusters appeared linked to parvovirus B19, influenza, CMV and Epstein-Barr virus. The authors suggested that the approach could potentially be extended to other disease states and immunological phenotypes.

CDR1 SGHDN and CDR2 FVKESK were looked up in the germline V gene. From the cysteine up to the phenylalanine, the CDR3 has a length of 16 residues. Just CDR3 DNA is preserved here, 48 bases in frame from base 1. V is pruned by 4 bases and J by 4 bases, leaving 9 bases of the junction without a gene match. This clonotype was obtained from a female donor in good health and CMV-seropositive. This sequence uses TRBV14 and TRBJ2-2, with 7 middle bases fitting TRBD2. The sample comprised PBMCs. The CDR3 region reads CASSPGLVTATGELFF. Read as DNA, the sequence is TGTGCCAGCAGCCCCGGACTAGTCACTGCCACCGGGGAGCTGTTTTTT.